Below, 6 T cell receptor beta chains from the same sample are listed, as sequenced in a study of T cells in Graves' hyperthyroidism and ophthalmopathy. Amplification of TCR beta CDR3 regions used RNA as the template. Carried out on the TCR CDR3, a first-round RT-PCR used the HTBI primer set. TCRdb re-derived calls from the multiplex PCR reads in MiXCR, one entry per CDR3 protein. The sample includes hundreds of thousands of distinct CDR3 sequences, 13% to 15% of them seen just once. Sequencing input: blood. Every receptor here comes from a woman in her late teens or twenties with Graves' hyperthyroidism.

The chain combines TRBV9 with TRBJ2-3; D possibly corresponds to TRBD2 (7 bases). This CDR3 contains 17 residues. Germline lookup yields CDR1 SGDLS and CDR2 YYNGEE. Trimming pared 0 bases from V and 5 bases from J, leaving 19 bases between. CDR3 nucleotides: TGTGCCAGCAGCGTAGAGGTGTCGGGGGGCGGGGGAGATACGCAGTATTTT. Protein: CASSVEVSGGGGDTQYF.

At least ten counts were recorded for this clonotype. The chain combines TRBV7-9 with TRBJ2-7; perhaps TRBD1 as D (6 bases). The germline V gene has CDR1 SEHNR and CDR2 FQNEAQ (reference sequence). The CDR3 is 15 residues long. V gave up 3 bases and J gave up 5 bases, with 17 bases separating them. The CDR3 bases are TGTGCCAGCAGCTTTCAGGGGACGCATTCCCACGAGCAGTACTTC. Translated: CASSFQGTHSHEQYF.

The chain links TRBV10-1 to TRBJ2-2, with TRBD2 matching 7 bases. CDR1 WNHNN and CDR2 SYGVQD come from the germline V gene (reference sequence). The CDR3 contains 16 residues. The V gene end was trimmed by 10 bases and the J gene end by 1 base; junction bases not matched to a gene: 12. The CDR3 DNA is TGCGCCACCTATGGGGGAGGGCACAAGAACACCGGGGAGCTGTTTTTT. It is translated as CATYGGGHKNTGELFF.

This clonotype was recorded a few times. The chain recombines TRBV20-1 with TRBJ2-1; tentative D call: TRBD2 (5 bases). The length of the CDR3 is 11 residues. CDR1 DFQATT and CDR2 SNEGSKA come from the germline V gene (reference sequence). The V and J ends lost 6 bases and 6 bases respectively, with 9 bases between them. The DNA for the CDR3 is TGCAGTGCAGAGAGGGCCAATGAGCAGTTCTTC. Its translation: CSAERANEQFF.

In its sample, this clonotype was seen many times. The chain links TRBV5-1 to TRBJ1-1; possibly TRBD1 for D (5 bases). Germline values: CDR1 SGHRS, CDR2 YFSETQ. V was cut by 0 bases and J by 4 bases, with 16 bases left in between. This CDR3 region has 16 residues. The CDR3 here is CASSLVPGGVGTEAFF. The CDR3 DNA sequence: TGCGCCAGCAGCTTGGTCCCGGGGGGGGTGGGCACTGAAGCTTTCTTT.

This clonotype was seen repeatedly, ten times or more. The chain has TRBV6-1 and TRBJ2-7, with TRBD2 matching over 12 bases. The CDR3 is 15 residues long. Germline CDR1 and CDR2: MNHNS and SASEGT. J gave up 7 bases and V 6 bases, and 10 bases lay outside the gene matches. The DNA for the CDR3 is TGTGCCAGCAGGCCACGACTAGCGGGAGATCTTGAGCAGTACTTC. This sequence encodes CASRPRLAGDLEQYF.